Listed here are 13 T cell receptor beta chains from one sample, sequenced in a study of identical twins. Each CDR3 protein is one row after TCRdb ran MiXCR on the 5' RACE reads. In the table there are 400,000 to 500,000 distinct CDR3 sequences, about 13% of which are singletons. The sample was also reused in another study, on yellow fever vaccine responses in identical twins.

The sample comprised CD4+ T cells sorted from blood. Receptor source: a woman between 18 and 29 years old in good health.

This clonotype has a single count. The chain uses TRBV11-2 and TRBJ2-2; the match to TRBD2 covers 12 bases. Germline V gives CDR1 SGHAT, CDR2 FQNNGV. The CDR3 length is 17 residues. V gave up 6 bases and J gave up 7 bases; unmatched junction bases: 12. The CDR3 loop is CASRTGLAGPLGGELFF. The CDR3 DNA follows: TGTGCCAGCAGGACCGGACTAGCGGGGCCCTTAGGCGGGGAGCTGTTTTTT.

This clonotype came up a few times. The CDR3 is CASSSQSGAEQYF. CDR3 nucleotides: TGTGCCAGCAGCTCCCAAAGCGGGGCCGAGCAGTACTTC. The V call is TRBV7-2, the J call TRBJ2-7; 7 nucleotides align to TRBD2. With 4 bases clipped from V and 6 bases from J, the junction kept 6 bases outside the gene matches. In germline, CDR1 is SGHTA, CDR2 FQGNSA. The CDR3 has 13 amino acids.

This clonotype was observed a few times. The genes are TRBV3-1 and TRBJ2-7; D is unclear. Between the trimmed V and J ends, which lost 1 base and 5 bases, there was a span of 3 bases. The CDR3 loop spans 11 amino acids. The germline V gene has CDR1 LGHDT and CDR2 YNNKEL (reference sequence). CDR3 in DNA: TGTGCCAGCAGCCAAGTACACGAGCAGTACTTC. The encoded protein is CASSQVHEQYF.

V usage is TRBV15 and J usage is TRBJ2-3; 7 bases align to TRBD1. The CDR3 runs to 18 residues. Trimming took 1 base from V and 1 from J; bases not matched to a gene: 11. Germline V CDR1 and CDR2: LNHNV, YYDKDF (reference sequence). The CDR3 DNA reads TGTGCCACCAGCAGAGGAACCCCTTACAGGGGTGGCACAGATACGCAGTATTTT. It translates to CATSRGTPYRGGTDTQYF.

This sequence joins TRBV10-1 and TRBJ1-1, with 8 nucleotides matching TRBD1. V shed 5 bases, J shed 6 bases, and the junction held 8 bases outside the gene matches. CDR1 WNHNN and CDR2 SYGVQD come from the germline V gene (reference sequence). The length of the CDR3 is 14 residues. This CDR3 reads CASSKSTGEAEAFF. As DNA, the CDR3 is TGCGCCAGCAGTAAATCGACAGGGGAGGCTGAAGCTTTCTTT.

This clonotype was observed a few times. J is TRBJ2-2 and V is TRBV29-1; the match to TRBD2 covers 7 bases. Germline assignment: CDR1 SQVTM and CDR2 ANQGSEA. The CDR3 has 14 residues. Trimming removed 7 bases from V and 5 bases from J; junction bases left unmatched: 10. The CDR3 DNA is TGCAGCGCCTTCGGGGGGAGGGGTACCGGGGAGCTGTTTTTT. Protein product: CSAFGGRGTGELFF.

This clonotype was found a few times. V is TRBV7-2 and J is TRBJ2-7, with 9 bases identical to TRBD2. Germline-derived CDR1 and CDR2 are SGHTA and FQGNSA. The V gene end was trimmed by 5 bases and the J gene end by 2 bases; junction bases not matched to a gene: 4. The CDR3 runs 14 residues. The CDR3, as DNA: TGTGCCAGCAGCCTACAGCGGGGGGCCTACGAGCAGTACTTC. It translates to CASSLQRGAYEQYF.

This clonotype was seen a handful of times. V usage is TRBV28 and J usage is TRBJ1-5; D gene uncertain. Germline values: CDR1 MDHEN, CDR2 SYDVKM. Deletions cut 5 bases from V and 7 bases from J, with 6 bases between. The CDR3 contains 11 residues. The DNA of the CDR3 is TGTGCCAGCAGTCCGGGGCAGCCCCAGCATTTT. Protein: CASSPGQPQHF. The full variable domain, with the rest looked up from reference TRBV28 and TRBJ1-5, is DVKVTQSSRYLVKRTGEKVFLECVQDMDHENMFWYRQDPGLGLRLIYFSYDVKMKEKGDIPEGYSVSREKKERFSLILESASTNQTSMYLCASSPGQPQHFGDGTRLSIL.

There are a few counts of this clonotype. J is TRBJ2-5 and V is TRBV20-1, with D perhaps TRBD2 (5 bases). The CDR3 loop spans 13 amino acids. Germline loops: CDR1 DFQATT, CDR2 SNEGSKA (reference sequence). The V and J ends lost 6 bases and 0 bases respectively, with 11 bases between them. CDR3 nucleotide sequence: TGCAGTGCCGGCCCCGGGGACCAAGAGACCCAGTACTTC. Its translation: CSAGPGDQETQYF.

The gene calls are TRBV27 and TRBJ2-5; D is undetermined. The CDR3 runs to 14 residues. The germline V gene has CDR1 MNHEY and CDR2 SMNVEV (reference sequence). V lost 5 bases and J 1 base, leaving 11 bases between the germline ends. CDR3 loop: CASSKTWTQETQYF. In DNA form, the CDR3 reads TGTGCCAGCAGTAAAACTTGGACCCAAGAGACCCAGTACTTC.

In this sample, this clonotype turned up a few times. CDR3 amino acids: CASSDPDRGSSNEQFF. CDR3 bases: TGTGCCAGCAGCGACCCAGACAGGGGAAGCAGCAATGAGCAGTTCTTC. J is TRBJ2-1 and V is TRBV6-2 or TRBV6-3, with 8 bases matching TRBD1. The CDR3 spans 16 residues. V gave up 6 bases and J gave up 6 bases; unmatched junction bases: 13. The germline gives CDR1 MNHEY, CDR2 SVGEGT.

V and J are TRBV20-1 and TRBJ2-5, with TRBD2 matching over 7 bases. This CDR3 contains 13 residues. V trimming: 6 bases; J trimming: 5 bases; junction bases outside the gene matches: 9. Germline V CDR1 and CDR2: DFQATT, SNEGSKA (reference sequence). DNA of the CDR3: TGCAGTGCCTTTCTAGCGGTTAAGGAGACCCAGTACTTC. Residues: CSAFLAVKETQYF.

This clonotype was observed a few times. This CDR3 is CASKGEYEQYF. Written as DNA, the CDR3 is TGTGCCAGCAAGGGGGAGTACGAGCAGTACTTC. The chain combines TRBV7-2 with TRBJ2-7, with a possible D match to TRBD1 (6 bases). V was clipped by 7 bases and J by 4 bases, with 8 bases between them. Germline V lookup: CDR1 SGHTA, CDR2 FQGNSA. CDR3 length: 11 residues. Drawing the rest from reference TRBV7-2 and TRBJ2-7, the complete variable domain is GAGVSQSPSNKVTEKGKDVELRCDPISGHTALYWYRQSLGQGLEFLIYFQGNSAPDKSGLPSDRFSAERTGGSVSTLTIQRTQQEDSAVYLCASKGEYEQYFGPGTRLTVT.